Presented here are 24 T cell receptor beta chains from one specimen sequenced in a study of cytomegalovirus exposure and HLA in healthy donors. TCRdb keeps only in-frame clones here, not all; method: immunoSEQ multiplex PCR. The table lists some 98,000 clones, around nine tenths of them singletons, with roughly 3.9% in the top ten. Sequences were obtained from PBMCs. The source of these receptors is a woman between 25 and 40 years old in good health and CMV-seronegative.

This clone was seen just once. The chain carries TRBV23-1 and TRBJ2-2, with 8 bases matching TRBD1. TRBV23-1 is an ORF; its function is uncertain. CDR3 length: 17 amino acids. The V gene end was trimmed by 2 bases and the J gene end by 5 bases; junction bases not matched to a gene: 10. The CDR3 reads CASSQTHGRGRTGELFF. CDR3 in DNA: TGCGCCAGCAGTCAAACCCACGGCAGGGGGCGGACCGGGGAGCTGTTTTTT.

The chain uses TRBV6-1 and TRBJ2-5; TRBD1 matches 8 bases. Germline CDR1 MNHNS, CDR2 SASEGT. This CDR3 spans 15 amino acids. The V gene end was trimmed by 1 base and the J gene end by 5 bases; junction bases not matched to a gene: 6. DNA of the CDR3: TGTGCCAGCAGTGAAGGACAGGGGTGGCAGGAGACCCAGTACTTC. The encoded protein is CASSEGQGWQETQYF.

The CDR3 loop reads CASSLETSGARHTQYF. CDR3 nucleotides: TGTGCCAGCAGCTTAGAGACTAGCGGGGCACGTCATACGCAGTATTTT. V and J are TRBV7-6 and TRBJ2-3, with TRBD2 matching over 11 bases. Germline lookup yields CDR1 SGHVS and CDR2 FNYEAQ. J gave up 7 bases and V 1 base, and 7 bases lay outside the gene matches. The CDR3 has 16 amino acids. Drawing the rest from reference TRBV7-6 and TRBJ2-3, the complete variable domain is GAGVSQSPRYKVTKRGQDVALRCDPISGHVSLYWYRQALGQGPEFLTYFNYEAQQDKSGLPNDRFSAERPEGSISTLTIQRTEQRDSAMYRCASSLETSGARHTQYFGPGTRLTVL.

This clone was picked up a small number of times. The chain is built from TRBV10-2 and TRBJ1-6; 8 nucleotides agree with TRBD1. V dropped 0 bases and J dropped 14; count of bases not matched to a gene: 18. The V gene's germline CDR1 is WSHSY and CDR2 SAAADI. The CDR3 extends over 18 amino acids. CDR3 nucleotides: TGCGCCAGCAGTGAGTCGGTGGACAGGGTCGTTGGGGTGGAGGCCCTCCACTTT. It encodes CASSESVDRVVGVEALHF.

The chain combines TRBV14 with TRBJ1-1; 11 bases are shared with TRBD1. The CDR3 sequence is 15 residues long. Germline values: CDR1 SGHDN, CDR2 FVKESK. V shed 4 bases, J shed 5 bases, and the junction held 6 bases outside the gene matches. The CDR3 here is CASSRRTGGETEAFF. In DNA form, the CDR3 reads TGTGCCAGCAGCCGCCGGACAGGGGGCGAGACTGAAGCTTTCTTT.

The chain couples TRBV19 to TRBJ1-1; no clear D. The V and J ends lost 9 bases and 1 base respectively, with 9 bases between them. The CDR3 runs to 12 residues. Germline-derived CDR1 and CDR2 are LNHDA and SQIVND (reference sequence). The CDR3 DNA reads TGTGCCAGCGAGGGAAGGAACACTGAAGCTTTCTTT. Amino acid sequence: CASEGRNTEAFF.

The J gene is TRBJ2-2, the V gene TRBV2; 9 bases are shared with TRBD2. In germline, CDR1 is SNHLY, CDR2 FYNNEI. J was trimmed by 3 bases and V by 2 bases; bases with no gene match: 4. The CDR3 sequence is 16 residues long. CDR3 nucleotides: TGTGCCAGCAGTGAACCCGGCGGGGGGGACACCGGGGAGCTGTTTTTT. Translating it yields CASSEPGGGDTGELFF.

The chain uses TRBV7-3 and TRBJ1-1; weak D call: TRBD1 (6 bases). Trimming pared 0 bases from V and 3 bases from J, leaving 11 bases between. The CDR3 spans 15 residues. Germline assignment: CDR1 SGHTA and CDR2 FQGTGA. The DNA of the CDR3 is TGTGCCAGCAGCTTAACCAGGGGTGGGCACACTGAAGCTTTCTTT. This encodes CASSLTRGGHTEAFF.

The chain couples TRBV6-6 to TRBJ1-5; TRBD1 is a possible D gene (6 bases). Germline CDR1 MNHNY, CDR2 SVGAGI (reference sequence). The germline V and J ends were trimmed by 5 bases and 6 bases, with 11 bases remaining between them. The length of the CDR3 is 13 residues. CDR3 in amino acids: CASSIQGSQPQHF. As DNA, the CDR3 is TGTGCCAGCAGTATCCAGGGGAGTCAGCCCCAGCATTTT.

This chain uses TRBV19 with TRBJ1-6, with 9 nucleotides matching TRBD1. This CDR3 is built from 13 residues. The germline CDR1 and CDR2 sequences are LNHDA and SQIVND (reference sequence). Unmatched junction bases numbered 3, after V lost 7 bases and J lost 8 bases. CDR3 loop: CASKGQGDSPLHF. CDR3 sequence (DNA): TGTGCCAGTAAGGGACAGGGAGATTCACCCCTCCACTTT. Combining the CDR3 with reference TRBV19 and TRBJ1-6 gives the whole variable domain DGGITQSPKYLFRKEGQNVTLSCEQNLNHDAMYWYRQDPGQGLRLIYYSQIVNDFQKGDIAEGYSVSREKKESFPLTVTSAQKNPTAFYLCASKGQGDSPLHFGNGTRLTVT.

The chain uses TRBV6-5 and TRBJ2-7; the D gene is possibly TRBD2 (5 bases). The V gene lost 8 bases and the J gene lost 5 bases, with 10 bases spanning the gap. This CDR3 has 11 residues. The germline V gene encodes CDR1 MNHEY and CDR2 SVGAGI. The CDR3: CASGEADEQYF. CDR3 DNA: TGTGCCAGCGGGGAAGCGGACGAGCAGTACTTC.

This chain links TRBV7-6 with TRBJ1-5; unclear D gene. The CDR3 contains 12 residues. Germline values: CDR1 SGHVS, CDR2 FNYEAQ. V shed 3 bases and J shed 4 bases, with 4 bases lying between them. The CDR3 loop is CASSFPNQPQHF. The CDR3 bases are TGTGCCAGCAGCTTTCCGAATCAGCCCCAGCATTTT. The full variable domain, with the rest looked up from reference TRBV7-6 and TRBJ1-5, is GAGVSQSPRYKVTKRGQDVALRCDPISGHVSLYWYRQALGQGPEFLTYFNYEAQQDKSGLPNDRFSAERPEGSISTLTIQRTEQRDSAMYRCASSFPNQPQHFGDGTRLSIL.

This chain links TRBV5-1 with TRBJ2-6, with D uncertain. V lost 5 bases to trimming and J lost 0 bases, with 6 bases between them. The CDR3 loop spans 14 amino acids. CDR1 and CDR2 from the germline V gene are SGHRS and YFSETQ. The CDR3: CASRLSSGANVLTF. CDR3 nucleotides: TGCGCCAGCAGACTGAGCTCTGGGGCCAACGTCCTGACTTTC.

This clone showed up many times. The CDR3 nucleotides read TGTGCCAGCAACCTATATACCTACGAGCAGTACTTC. The encoded protein is CASNLYTYEQYF. The chain uses TRBV6-1 and TRBJ2-7; D remains unclear. The V and J ends lost 7 bases and 2 bases respectively, with 9 bases between them. This CDR3 spans 12 amino acids. Germline loops: CDR1 MNHNS, CDR2 SASEGT.

CDR3 DNA: TGTGCCAGCAGTGAAGCGAGGCTAGCGGGAATTTCAGATACGCAGTATTTT. This gives the protein CASSEARLAGISDTQYF. The rearrangement uses TRBV2 and TRBJ2-3; 9 bases align to TRBD2. V was pared by 0 bases and J by 4 bases, with 8 bases of the junction left unmatched. CDR1 and CDR2 from the germline V gene are SNHLY and FYNNEI. This CDR3 is 17 amino acids long.

This rearrangement joins TRBV11-3 to TRBJ1-5; no definite D call. The CDR3 has 15 residues. V was clipped by 5 bases and J by 1 base, with 12 bases between them. Per the germline V gene, CDR1 is SGHNT and CDR2 is YENEEA. The CDR3 nucleotides read TGTGCCAGCAGCCCCCGACGGGAAAGCAATCAGCCCCAGCATTTT. Its translation is CASSPRRESNQPQHF.

The chain combines TRBV29-1 with TRBJ1-2, with 8 bases matching TRBD1. V was clipped by 5 bases and J by 2 bases; unmatched bases: 7. The germline V gene has CDR1 SQVTM and CDR2 ANQGSEA. This CDR3 is built from 14 residues. CDR3 sequence (DNA): TGCAGCGTTCCCACAGGGGGACGGAACTATGGCTACACCTTC. It encodes CSVPTGGRNYGYTF. The full variable domain, with the rest looked up from reference TRBV29-1 and TRBJ1-2, is SAVISQKPSRDICQRGTSLTIQCQVDSQVTMMFWYRQQPGQSLTLIATANQGSEATYESGFVIDKFPISRPNLTFSTLTVSNMSPEDSSIYLCSVPTGGRNYGYTFGSGTRLTVV.

V is TRBV27 and J is TRBJ2-7, with D perhaps TRBD1 (6 bases). Per the germline V gene, CDR1 is MNHEY and CDR2 is SMNVEV (reference sequence). V lost 3 bases and J 3 bases, leaving 18 bases between the germline ends. This CDR3 comprises 16 residues. CDR3 nucleotides: TGTGCCAGCAGTTTCTCCGGGACACAGAGGAACTACGAGCAGTACTTC. As protein: CASSFSGTQRNYEQYF.

This rearrangement joins TRBV28 to TRBJ2-7; D might be TRBD1 (6 bases). Deletions cut 6 bases from V and 5 bases from J, with 17 bases between. Germline values: CDR1 MDHEN, CDR2 SYDVKM. The CDR3 loop spans 14 amino acids. CDR3: CASSPYTQGHEQYF. The CDR3 DNA reads TGTGCCAGCAGCCCCTATACACAGGGCCACGAGCAGTACTTC. Using reference TRBV28 and TRBJ2-7 for the parts outside the CDR3, the full variable domain is DVKVTQSSRYLVKRTGEKVFLECVQDMDHENMFWYRQDPGLGLRLIYFSYDVKMKEKGDIPEGYSVSREKKERFSLILESASTNQTSMYLCASSPYTQGHEQYFGPGTRLTVT.

The V call is TRBV5-1, the J call TRBJ1-6; 11 bases fit TRBD1. This CDR3 has 14 residues. The ends lost 3 bases at V and 10 bases at J; junction bases unmatched: 3. In germline, CDR1 is SGHRS, CDR2 YFSETQ. The CDR3 DNA is TGCGCCAGCAGCTCCGGGACAGGGGGGTCACCCCTCCACTTT. This gives the protein CASSSGTGGSPLHF.

J is TRBJ2-1 and V is TRBV11-2, with 8 bases aligning to TRBD1. V shed 4 bases and J 3 bases; nucleotides not matched to a gene: 14. Germline V gene data show CDR1 as SGHAT and CDR2 as FQNNGV. The CDR3 is made up of 18 amino acids. CDR3 bases: TGTGCCAGCAGCTCACTTATCCCCCTAGGGACAGGCTACAATGAGCAGTTCTTC. Its translation is CASSSLIPLGTGYNEQFF.

The chain recombines TRBV29-1 with TRBJ2-1; the match to TRBD1 covers 7 bases. This CDR3 region has 10 residues. Per the germline V gene, CDR1 is SQVTM and CDR2 is ANQGSEA. CDR3 protein: CSTQGTEQFF. The CDR3 nucleotides read TGCAGTACACAGGGGACTGAGCAGTTCTTC.

The V call is TRBV5-7, the J call TRBJ2-2; D gene uncertain. TRBV5-7 is placed among ORFs of uncertain function. The CDR3 totals 14 residues. V was cut by 2 bases and J by 3 bases, with 8 bases left in between. The CDR3 reads CASSLMADTGELFF. CDR3 nucleotide sequence: TGTGCCAGCAGCTTAATGGCTGACACCGGGGAGCTGTTTTTT.

This clone was picked up many times. The chain employs TRBV6-6 and TRBJ2-3; D is ambiguous. CDR1 and CDR2 (germline): MNHNY, SVGAGI (reference sequence). The CDR3 loop spans 13 amino acids. Trimming shortened V by 0 bases and J by 4 bases, and 5 bases separated the two germline ends. The CDR3, as DNA: TGTGCCAGCAGTTACTCGAGCGCAGATACGCAGTATTTT. This sequence encodes CASSYSSADTQYF.